This is a list of T cell receptor beta chains from one sample in a study of T-cell reconstitution after alpha-beta-depleted transplantation in children. One entry per CDR3 protein, called by TCRdb with MiXCR from the PCR reads. Altogether a few hundred thousand distinct CDR3 sequences are present, roughly 25% being singletons, with the ten largest covering more than 2%. Material: PBMCs, obtained before TCRalphabeta/CD19-depleted stem cell transplant. The receptors here all came from a girl aged 2-15 years with Fanconi anemia, due to receive a stem cell transplant. CDR3s include the opening cysteine and the closing phenylalanine or tryptophan. D genes are given only for firm matches. Part of the rows lack a size; the others show once, few, many or a class for expanded clones.

V gene	J gene	clone size	D gene	CDR3 DNA	CDR3 protein
TRBV28	TRBJ1-1	few	-	TGTGCCAGCAGGTGGGGAAGTAGTACTGAAGCTTTCTTT	CASRWGSSTEAFF
TRBV10-3	TRBJ2-7	many	-	TGTGCCATCAGTGAGGGTTCGCCAGCCTTCTACGAGCAGTACTTC	CAISEGSPAFYEQYF
TRBV29-1	TRBJ1-1	many	-	TGCAGCGTTGATCTCGGAGGACCACGTATGGGGGCTTTCTTT	CSVDLGGPRMGAFF
TRBV6-5	TRBJ2-3	many	-	TGTGCCAGCACCAAGGGATCCTACCCTAGCACAGATACGCAGTATTTT	CASTKGSYPSTDTQYF
TRBV20-1	TRBJ1-1	many	-	TGCAGTGTATTGAGAGATGGACAGAACACTGAAGCTTTCTTT	CSVLRDGQNTEAFF
TRBV29-1	TRBJ1-1	many	TRBD1	TGCAGCGTTGAACCGGGACAGGGGGAAGGTGACACTGAAGCTTTCTTT	CSVEPGQGEGDTEAFF
TRBV7-3	TRBJ2-1	few	-	TGTGCCAGCAGCTTATACCCTAGAAGGATCAATGAGCAGTTCTTC	CASSLYPRRINEQFF
TRBV20-1	TRBJ2-1	many	TRBD2	TGCAGTGCTATAGCGGGAGGGCCTGGGAATGAGCAGTTCTTC	CSAIAGGPGNEQFF
TRBV12-3/TRBV12-4	TRBJ2-7	-	TRBD2	TGTGCCAGCAGTAATAGCGGGAGCTTTATCGAGCAGTACTTC	CASSNSGSFIEQYF
TRBV24-1	TRBJ1-1	-	TRBD1	TGTGCCACCAGTGACCTGACAGGGGAAGCTTTCTTT	CATSDLTGEAFF
TRBV29-1	TRBJ1-2	-	TRBD1	TGCAGCGTTGGTCCCCAGGGGGCTCATGGCTACACCTTC	CSVGPQGAHGYTF
TRBV29-1	TRBJ2-7	-	-	TGCAGCGTTGAAGGGGGGTCGAGGGACTCCGGTGTGCGTGGTGACGAGCAGTACTTC	CSVEGGSRDSGVRGDEQYF
TRBV2	TRBJ2-5	-	-	TGTGCCACCAAAGGGCCGGGCCGCGTTAGAGAAGAGACCCAGTACTTC	CATKGPGRVREETQYF
TRBV6-5	TRBJ1-1	few	-	TGTGCCAGCAGTTTCTTCCCCGGAAACACTGAAGCTTTCTTT	CASSFFPGNTEAFF
TRBV7-8	TRBJ2-1	-	TRBD2	TGTGCCAGCTTCCGCAGGGGACTAGCTGTATCCTACAATGAGCAGTTCTTC	CASFRRGLAVSYNEQFF
TRBV6-1	TRBJ2-1	many	TRBD1	TGTGCCAGCAGACAACCCGGGACAGGGACCTACAATGAGCAGTTCTTC	CASRQPGTGTYNEQFF
TRBV20-1	TRBJ1-5	many	TRBD1	TGCAGTGCCAAACCCCTGACAGGGTGGGTTCAGCCCCAGCATTTT	CSAKPLTGWVQPQHF
TRBV7-2	TRBJ2-3	-	TRBD1	TGTGCCAGCAGCCCCGACAGGGTGAGAGATACGCAGTATTTT	CASSPDRVRDTQYF
TRBV10-3	TRBJ2-1	-	TRBD2	TGTGCCATCAGTGTTTCCGGGACTAGTAGACTTGAGCAGTTCTTC	CAISVSGTSRLEQFF
TRBV11-2	TRBJ2-1	-	-	TGTGCCAGCAGCTTAGATTTTAACGGTTCCCGGTTCTTC	CASSLDFNGSRFF
TRBV30	TRBJ1-1	-	-	TGTGCCTGGAGTGAGGGGTTGAACACTGAAGCTTTCTTT	CAWSEGLNTEAFF
TRBV9	TRBJ2-7	many	-	TGTGCCAGCAGCGCCCCGGGCCGCTACGAGCAGTACTTC	CASSAPGRYEQYF
TRBV12-3/TRBV12-4	TRBJ2-1	many	TRBD2	TGTGCCAGCAGTCCAGCGGTGGGACTAGCGGACAATGAGCAGTTCTTC	CASSPAVGLADNEQFF
TRBV7-3	TRBJ2-1	many	TRBD2	TGTGCCAGCAGCTCACTAGCGGGGGGATACAATGAGCAGTTCTTC	CASSSLAGGYNEQFF
TRBV29-1	TRBJ2-7	many	-	TGCAGCGTAATGGGCAGGGCCTACGAGCAGTACTTC	CSVMGRAYEQYF
TRBV29-1	TRBJ2-1	many	-	TGCAGCGTTCGGGGAGAATCCTTCGCGTTCTTC	CSVRGESFAFF
TRBV5-1	TRBJ2-3	many	-	TGCGCCAGCAGCTATATCACAGATACGCAGTATTTT	CASSYITDTQYF
TRBV20-1	TRBJ2-7	many	-	TGCAGTGCTAGGTTGTCTGCCGACTACGAGCAGTACTTC	CSARLSADYEQYF
TRBV28	TRBJ2-2	many	-	TGTGCCAGCAGTCAGTCAGGAGGGCCCACCGGGGAGCTGTTTTTT	CASSQSGGPTGELFF
TRBV29-1	TRBJ2-1	few	TRBD1	TGCAGCGCCGGGACAGCGTCTTACAATGAGCAGTTCTTC	CSAGTASYNEQFF
TRBV29-1	TRBJ1-2	few	-	TGCAGCGTTGTGAGGGGATCAGGCTATGGCTACACCTTC	CSVVRGSGYGYTF
TRBV21-1	TRBJ2-5	many	-	TGTGCCAGCCCCCAAGGAGTAAAGGGGCCGGGGGAGACCCAGTACTTC	CASPQGVKGPGETQYF
TRBV20-1	TRBJ2-5	many	-	TGCAGTGCCGCAGGGTTACTAGTGACCCAGTACTTC	CSAAGLLVTQYF
TRBV20-1	TRBJ1-1	-	-	TGCAGTGCTACCCCGAGGGGGAGGAGGACTGAAGCTTTCTTT	CSATPRGRRTEAFF
TRBV10-3	TRBJ2-7	-	TRBD1	TGTGCCATCAGTGTAGGGACAGGGCTCTTCGAGCAGTACTTC	CAISVGTGLFEQYF
TRBV11-2	TRBJ2-1	-	-	TGTGCCAGCAGCCCTACGACTGGGAGCTCCTACAATGAGCAGTTCTTC	CASSPTTGSSYNEQFF
TRBV5-1	TRBJ2-1	many	-	TGCGCCAGCAGCACCGGGGGGCTGTTAGCCAATGAGCAGTTCTTC	CASSTGGLLANEQFF
TRBV12-3/TRBV12-4	TRBJ2-1	many	-	-	CASILGGGPENEQFF
TRBV29-1	TRBJ2-1	few	TRBD1	TGCAGCGGATTCCTGGGACAGGGAGACAATGAGCAGTTCTTC	CSGFLGQGDNEQFF
TRBV7-2	TRBJ2-7	-	TRBD2	TGTGCCAGCAGCGGGGGACTAGCGGGAGGGTCCTACGAGCAGTACTTC	CASSGGLAGGSYEQYF
TRBV5-1	TRBJ2-3	few	-	TGCGCCAGCAACCGGGGACACGACACAGATACGCAGTATTTT	CASNRGHDTDTQYF
TRBV29-1	TRBJ2-7	-	TRBD1	TGCAGCGTTGAAGCGAGGGCCTTGGGACAGGGGATCTACGAGCAGTACTTC	CSVEARALGQGIYEQYF
TRBV20-1	TRBJ1-1	-	-	TGCAGTCTAACCCTAGGCACTGAAGCTTTCTTT	CSLTLGTEAFF
TRBV18	TRBJ1-3	-	-	TGTGCCAGCTCACCACCTGGGACTCAGGGGTTAAACACCATATATTTT	CASSPPGTQGLNTIYF
TRBV29-1	TRBJ1-1	many	-	TGCAGCGTGGACGGACCAAATACTGAAGCTTTCTTT	CSVDGPNTEAFF
TRBV4-2	TRBJ2-7	-	TRBD1	TGTGCCAGCAGCCAACGGGACAGGGGCCCCGGTGGAGTCTACGAGCAGTACTTC	CASSQRDRGPGGVYEQYF
TRBV28	TRBJ2-1	many	TRBD1	TGTGCCAGCAGTCCAGGGGGCCGGGACTACAATGAGCAGTTCTTC	CASSPGGRDYNEQFF
TRBV12-3/TRBV12-4	TRBJ2-2	many	-	TGTGCCAGCAGTTTCTTCGGCGGGGAGCTGTTTTTT	CASSFFGGELFF
TRBV7-6	TRBJ2-3	many	TRBD1	TGTGCCAGCAGCTTAGGGACAGGGGGCTCAGATACGCAGTATTTT	CASSLGTGGSDTQYF
TRBV9	TRBJ2-3	many	-	TGTGCCAGCAGCGTAGCTCGTTTCGGCTACACAGATACGCAGTATTTT	CASSVARFGYTDTQYF
TRBV6-1	TRBJ2-5	many	-	TGTGCCAGCAGTGCCCGCTACCAAGAGACCCAGTACTTC	CASSARYQETQYF
TRBV28	TRBJ2-1	-	-	TGTGCCAGCAGTCCGCCGGACAGAGGCTACAATGAGCAGTTCTTC	CASSPPDRGYNEQFF
TRBV5-5	TRBJ2-3	-	TRBD2	TGTGCCAGCAGCCCCGGGACTAGCGGGGGGGATACGCAGTATTTT	CASSPGTSGGDTQYF
TRBV4-2	TRBJ2-3	many	-	TGTGCCAGCAGCCAAGGTACCGGGACCTCAGATACGCAGTATTTT	CASSQGTGTSDTQYF
TRBV27	TRBJ2-7	-	TRBD1	TGTGCCAGCAGTTTGGGGACAGGGGGCAGGGACGAGCAGTACTTC	CASSLGTGGRDEQYF
TRBV5-1	TRBJ2-2	few	-	TGCGCCAGCAGCTTGGTTGGCAGAAACACCGGGGAGCTGTTTTTT	CASSLVGRNTGELFF
TRBV25-1	TRBJ1-1	-	-	TGTGCCAGCAGTCCGCCCCGGGTGGTGAACACTGAAGCTTTCTTT	CASSPPRVVNTEAFF
TRBV6-4	TRBJ2-1	many	TRBD2	TGTGCCAGCAGTGAGAGCGGGACCTACAATGAGCAGTTCTTC	CASSESGTYNEQFF
TRBV20-1	TRBJ1-5	-	-	TGCAGTGCGACGCCCAGGGAAGGCCTTAGCAATCAGCCCCAGCATTTT	CSATPREGLSNQPQHF
TRBV12-3/TRBV12-4	TRBJ2-7	many	-	TGTGCCAGCAGTTCCGGGGCTGATACCTACGAGCAGTACTTC	CASSSGADTYEQYF